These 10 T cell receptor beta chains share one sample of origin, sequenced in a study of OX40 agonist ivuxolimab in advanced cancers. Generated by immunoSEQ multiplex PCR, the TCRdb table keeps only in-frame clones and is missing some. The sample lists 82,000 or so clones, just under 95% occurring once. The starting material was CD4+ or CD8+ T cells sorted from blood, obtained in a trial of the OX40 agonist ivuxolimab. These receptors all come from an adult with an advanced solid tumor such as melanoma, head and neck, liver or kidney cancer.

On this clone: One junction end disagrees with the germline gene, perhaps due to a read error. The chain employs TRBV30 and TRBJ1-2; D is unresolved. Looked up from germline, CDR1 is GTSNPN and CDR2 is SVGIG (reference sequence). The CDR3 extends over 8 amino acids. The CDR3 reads CAWRGDIF. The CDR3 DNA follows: TGTGCCTGGAGGGGAGATATATTC.

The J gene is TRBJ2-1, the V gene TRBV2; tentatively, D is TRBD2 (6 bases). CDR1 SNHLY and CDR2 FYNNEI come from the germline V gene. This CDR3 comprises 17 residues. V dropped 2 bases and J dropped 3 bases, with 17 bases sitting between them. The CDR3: CASSEPLDGSVYNEQFF. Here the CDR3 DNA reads TGTGCCAGCAGTGAACCCCTTGACGGGAGTGTCTACAATGAGCAGTTCTTC.

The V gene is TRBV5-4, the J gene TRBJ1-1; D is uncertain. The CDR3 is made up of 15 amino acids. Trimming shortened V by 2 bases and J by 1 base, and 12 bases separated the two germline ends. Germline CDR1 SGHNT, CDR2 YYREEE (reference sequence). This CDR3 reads CASSFPGSWNTEAFF. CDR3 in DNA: TGTGCCAGCAGCTTTCCCGGGTCTTGGAACACTGAAGCTTTCTTT.

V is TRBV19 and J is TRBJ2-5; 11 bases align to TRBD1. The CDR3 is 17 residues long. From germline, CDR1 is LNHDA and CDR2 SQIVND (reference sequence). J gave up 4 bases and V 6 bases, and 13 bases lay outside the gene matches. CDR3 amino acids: CASSQTGTGGILETQYF. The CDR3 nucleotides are TGTGCCAGTAGCCAAACCGGGACAGGGGGGATCTTAGAGACCCAGTACTTC.

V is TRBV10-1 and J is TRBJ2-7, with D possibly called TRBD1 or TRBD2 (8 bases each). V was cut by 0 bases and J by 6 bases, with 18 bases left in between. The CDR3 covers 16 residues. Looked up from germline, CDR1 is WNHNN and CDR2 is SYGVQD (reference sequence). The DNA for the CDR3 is TGCGCCAGCAGTGAGTCGCTCGGACAGGGACTAGGCGAGCAGTACTTC. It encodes CASSESLGQGLGEQYF.

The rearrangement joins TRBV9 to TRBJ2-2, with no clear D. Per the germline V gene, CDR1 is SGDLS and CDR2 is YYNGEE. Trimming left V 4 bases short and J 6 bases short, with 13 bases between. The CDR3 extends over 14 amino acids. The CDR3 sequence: CASSILGPPGELFF. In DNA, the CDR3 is TGTGCCAGCAGCATCCTAGGGCCACCCGGGGAGCTGTTTTTT.

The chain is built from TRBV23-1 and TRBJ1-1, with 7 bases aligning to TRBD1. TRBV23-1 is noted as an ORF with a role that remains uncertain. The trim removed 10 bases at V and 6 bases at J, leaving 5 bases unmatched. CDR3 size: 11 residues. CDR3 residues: CAILDRAEAFF. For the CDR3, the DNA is TGCGCCATCCTTGACAGGGCTGAAGCTTTCTTT.

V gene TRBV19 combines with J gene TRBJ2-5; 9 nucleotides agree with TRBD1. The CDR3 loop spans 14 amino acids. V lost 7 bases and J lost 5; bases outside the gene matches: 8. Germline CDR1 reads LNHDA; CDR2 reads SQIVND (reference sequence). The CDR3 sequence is CASKRDRATETQYF. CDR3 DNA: TGTGCCAGTAAGCGGGACAGGGCCACTGAGACCCAGTACTTC.

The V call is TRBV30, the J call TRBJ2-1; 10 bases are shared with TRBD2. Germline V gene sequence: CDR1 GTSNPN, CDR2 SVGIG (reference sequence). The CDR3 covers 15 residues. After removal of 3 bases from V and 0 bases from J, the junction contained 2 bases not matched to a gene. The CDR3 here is CAWRVAGGSYNEQFF. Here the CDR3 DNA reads TGTGCCTGGAGGGTAGCGGGGGGCTCCTACAATGAGCAGTTCTTC.

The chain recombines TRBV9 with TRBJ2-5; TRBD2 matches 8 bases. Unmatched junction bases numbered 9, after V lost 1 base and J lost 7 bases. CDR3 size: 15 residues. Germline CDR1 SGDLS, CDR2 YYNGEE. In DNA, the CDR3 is TGTGCCAGCAGCGTAAGTTCACAGGGACTAGGGACCCAGTACTTC. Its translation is CASSVSSQGLGTQYF.